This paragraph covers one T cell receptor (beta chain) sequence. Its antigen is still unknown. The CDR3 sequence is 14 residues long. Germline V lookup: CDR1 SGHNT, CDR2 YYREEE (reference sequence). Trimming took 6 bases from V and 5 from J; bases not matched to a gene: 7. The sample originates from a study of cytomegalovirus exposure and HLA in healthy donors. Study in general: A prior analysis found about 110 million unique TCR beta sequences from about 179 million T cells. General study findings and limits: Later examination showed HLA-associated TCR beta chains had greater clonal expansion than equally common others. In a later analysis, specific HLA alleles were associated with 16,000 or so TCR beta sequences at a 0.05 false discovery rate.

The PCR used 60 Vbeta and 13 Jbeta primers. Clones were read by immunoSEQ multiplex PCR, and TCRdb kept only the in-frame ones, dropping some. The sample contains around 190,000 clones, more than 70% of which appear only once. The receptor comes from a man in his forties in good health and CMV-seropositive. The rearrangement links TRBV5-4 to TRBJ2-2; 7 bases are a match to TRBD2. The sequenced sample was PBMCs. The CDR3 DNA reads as TGTGCCAGCACGAAAGCGGGAAATACCGGGGAGCTGTTTTTT. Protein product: CASTKAGNTGELFF.